This T cell receptor beta chain comes out of a study of post-analysis software for immune sequencing data (dated by TCRdb to the mid-2010s). About the full investigation: Recorded disease courses included relapsing-remitting, secondary progressive and progressive-relapsing multiple sclerosis, with some patients lacking subtype annotation. Patient repertoires were compared against roughly 10 previously published healthy control repertoires from donors aged about 6 to 26 years. A subset of samples was prepared in parallel using single-end sample barcoding, then pooled and co-amplified after Illumina adapter ligation.

General study outcomes and caveats: Compared with controls, multiple sclerosis patients had significantly lower normalized Chao1 diversity, a finding suggesting substantial peripheral T-cell clonal expansion. Direct clustering with F measure revealed strong co-clustering of samples prepared in the same batch, which led to a batch-effect correction. The control group was slightly older than the multiple sclerosis patient group. Significantly higher frequencies in patients than in controls were found for roughly 5 TRBV segments, including TRBV5-6, TRBV5-1 and TRBV20-1.

In its sample, this clonotype comes out as medium-sized (0.01 to 0.1%). Its antigen is unknown. No qualities accompany the bases; no much larger clone lies one base away. The time point label for this specimen denotes: second blood draw from one MS patient after hematopoietic stem cell transplantation. TCR beta repertoires were profiled from peripheral blood of 13 young patients with multiple sclerosis to demonstrate the VDJtools post-analysis software. The multiple sclerosis patients were children and adolescents between about 6 and 15 years of age. The trim is 2 bases for V and 1 base for J, with a gap of 18 bases between the germline ends. The CDR3 goes from the cysteine to the phenylalanine over 17 residues. The kept DNA is CDR3 alone, 51 bases in frame from the first base. The germline V gene yields SGHDT for CDR1 and YYEEEE for CDR2. The library was generated by PCR. Sequencing was carried out with an Illumina HiSeq 2500. Unique molecular identifiers were incorporated into TCR beta cDNA libraries to reduce PCR and sequencing biases. Approximately 500,000 cDNA molecules were obtained per 1 to 10 million input T cells, so each molecule approximated one T cell. The patient libraries were prepared and sequenced using the same protocol as the earlier healthy control dataset. Samples belonging to the same batch were prepared together, multiplexed and sequenced on a shared HiSeq lane. Turning to the authors' computational methods: Raw barcoded reads were processed with MIGEC, and single-read molecular identifier groups were discarded before consensus assembly and CDR3 extraction. Clonotype tables were post-analysed with VDJtools, and diversity was normalized by down-sampling all datasets to the smallest sample size. To correct batch-related cross-sample contamination, repertoire overlap clustering matched CDR3 amino acid sequences but not nucleotide sequences. The public reads were reanalyzed by TCRdb: fastp trimming at Q25, MiXCR alignment, in-frame beta chains only. Each CDR3 protein appears once, grouped with its most common genes and DNA. The V and J calls were not made by the authors but by TCRdb's processing. Here the sample has under 200,000 distinct CDR3 sequences; 35% to 40% occur a single time. The ten largest account for about 26% of the sample.

Here the sequenced sample was blood, taken after autologous hematopoietic stem cell transplantation. Here the chain combines TRBV5-6 and TRBJ1-1; too little of a D gene remains to name it. The receptor was isolated from a girl aged 10-17 years with multiple sclerosis. Donor details come from another sample of the same person, matched by shared clones. The CDR3 is CASSFEGDFGGNTEAFF. The DNA reads as follows: TGTGCCAGCAGCTTCGAGGGCGACTTCGGAGGGAACACTGAAGCTTTCTTT.